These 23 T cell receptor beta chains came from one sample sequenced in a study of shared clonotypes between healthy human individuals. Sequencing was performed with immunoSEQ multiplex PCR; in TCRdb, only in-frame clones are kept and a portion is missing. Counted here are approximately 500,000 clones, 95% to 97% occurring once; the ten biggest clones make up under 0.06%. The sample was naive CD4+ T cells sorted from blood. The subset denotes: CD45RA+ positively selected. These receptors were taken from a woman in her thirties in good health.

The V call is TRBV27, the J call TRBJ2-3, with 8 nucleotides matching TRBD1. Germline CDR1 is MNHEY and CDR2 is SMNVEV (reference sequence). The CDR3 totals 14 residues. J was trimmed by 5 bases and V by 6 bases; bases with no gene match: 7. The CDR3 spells CASRETGVGDTQYF. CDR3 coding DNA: TGTGCCAGCAGAGAGACAGGGGTGGGAGATACGCAGTATTTT.

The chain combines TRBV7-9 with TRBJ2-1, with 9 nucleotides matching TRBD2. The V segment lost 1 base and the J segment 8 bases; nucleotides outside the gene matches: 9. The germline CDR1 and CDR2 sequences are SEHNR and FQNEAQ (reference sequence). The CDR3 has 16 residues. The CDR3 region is CASSLVAGGPNDEQFF. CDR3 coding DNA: TGTGCCAGCAGCTTAGTCGCGGGAGGGCCGAACGATGAGCAGTTCTTC.

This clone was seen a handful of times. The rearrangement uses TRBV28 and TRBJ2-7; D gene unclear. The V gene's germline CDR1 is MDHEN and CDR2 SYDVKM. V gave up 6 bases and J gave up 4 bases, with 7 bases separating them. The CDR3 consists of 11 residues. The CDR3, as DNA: TGTGCCAGCAGCACAGTATACGAGCAGTACTTC. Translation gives CASSTVYEQYF.

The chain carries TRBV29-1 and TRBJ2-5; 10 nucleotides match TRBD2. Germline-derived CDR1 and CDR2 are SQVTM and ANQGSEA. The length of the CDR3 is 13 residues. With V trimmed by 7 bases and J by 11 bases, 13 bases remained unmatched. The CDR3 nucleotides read TGCAGCGCTGGAGATAGCGGGAGGCCTCAGCAGTACTTC. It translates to CSAGDSGRPQQYF.

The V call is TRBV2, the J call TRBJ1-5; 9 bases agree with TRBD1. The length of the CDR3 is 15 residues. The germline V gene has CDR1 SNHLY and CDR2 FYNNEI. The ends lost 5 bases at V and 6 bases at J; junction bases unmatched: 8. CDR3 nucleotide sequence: TGTGCCAGCAGTCCACAGGGGGCGTTCGTTCAGCCCCAGCATTTT. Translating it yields CASSPQGAFVQPQHF.

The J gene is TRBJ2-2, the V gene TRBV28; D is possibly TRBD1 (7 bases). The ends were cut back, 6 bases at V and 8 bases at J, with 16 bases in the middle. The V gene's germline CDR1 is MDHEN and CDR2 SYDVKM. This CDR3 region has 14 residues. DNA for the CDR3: TGTGCCAGCAGCAGCCCACAGGGGACTGGGGAGCTGTTTTTT. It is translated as CASSSPQGTGELFF.

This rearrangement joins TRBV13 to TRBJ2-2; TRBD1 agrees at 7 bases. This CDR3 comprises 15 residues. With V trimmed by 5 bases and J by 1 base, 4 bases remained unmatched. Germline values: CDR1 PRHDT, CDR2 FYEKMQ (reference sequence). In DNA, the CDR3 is TGTGCCAGCAGCGGGGGACAGCGGAACACCGGGGAGCTGTTTTTT. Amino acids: CASSGGQRNTGELFF.

As DNA, the CDR3 is TGTGCCAGATACAGGCGCCCCGGGGAGCTGTTTTTT. Residues: CARYRRPGELFF. This rearrangement joins TRBV21-1 to TRBJ2-2; the table's D call, TRBD1, was not checked against the DNA. TRBV21-1 is deemed a pseudogene. This CDR3 is 12 amino acids long.

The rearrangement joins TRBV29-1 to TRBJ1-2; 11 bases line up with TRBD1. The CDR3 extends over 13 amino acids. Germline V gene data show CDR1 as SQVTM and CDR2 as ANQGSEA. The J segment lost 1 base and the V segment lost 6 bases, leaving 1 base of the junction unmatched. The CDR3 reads CSVGTGGNYGYTF. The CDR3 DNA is TGCAGCGTCGGGACAGGGGGTAACTATGGCTACACCTTC.

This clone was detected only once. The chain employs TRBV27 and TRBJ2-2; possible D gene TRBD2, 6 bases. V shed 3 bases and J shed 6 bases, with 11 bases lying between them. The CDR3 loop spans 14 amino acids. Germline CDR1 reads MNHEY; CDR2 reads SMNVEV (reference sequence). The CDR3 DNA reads TGTGCCAGCAGTTTTAGGAGGGGTCCCGGGGAGCTGTTTTTT. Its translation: CASSFRRGPGELFF.

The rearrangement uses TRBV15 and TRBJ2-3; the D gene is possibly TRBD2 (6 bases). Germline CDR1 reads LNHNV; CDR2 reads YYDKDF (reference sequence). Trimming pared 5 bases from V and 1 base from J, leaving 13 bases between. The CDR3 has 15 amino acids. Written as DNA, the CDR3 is TGTGCCACCAGCTTCTCGGGACTTCGCACAGATACGCAGTATTTT. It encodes CATSFSGLRTDTQYF.

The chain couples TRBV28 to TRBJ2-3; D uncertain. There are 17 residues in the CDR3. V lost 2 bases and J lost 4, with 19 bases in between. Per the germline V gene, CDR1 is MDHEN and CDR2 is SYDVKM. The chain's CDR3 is CASSLTRRRTIADTQYF. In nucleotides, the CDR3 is TGTGCCAGCAGTTTAACGAGACGGCGCACTATAGCAGATACGCAGTATTTT.

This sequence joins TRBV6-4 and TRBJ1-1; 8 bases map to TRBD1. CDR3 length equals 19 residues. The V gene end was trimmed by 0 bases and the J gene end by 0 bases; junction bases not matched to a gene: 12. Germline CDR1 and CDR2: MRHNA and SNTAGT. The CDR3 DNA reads TGTGCCAGCAGTGACTCTACCCCAGGGACAGGTAGGATGAACACTGAAGCTTTCTTT. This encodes CASSDSTPGTGRMNTEAFF.

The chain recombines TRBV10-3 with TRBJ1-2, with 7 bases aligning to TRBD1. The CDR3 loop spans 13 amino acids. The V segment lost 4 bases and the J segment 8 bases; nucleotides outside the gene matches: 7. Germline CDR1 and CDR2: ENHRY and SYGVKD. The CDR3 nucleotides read TGTGCCATCAGTGGGAAGGGGGCCGTCGGCTACACCTTC. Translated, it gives CAISGKGAVGYTF.

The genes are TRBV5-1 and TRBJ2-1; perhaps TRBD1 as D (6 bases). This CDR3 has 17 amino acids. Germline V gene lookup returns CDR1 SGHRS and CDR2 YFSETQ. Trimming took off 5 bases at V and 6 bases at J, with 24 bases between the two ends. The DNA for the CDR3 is TGCGCCAGCAGGCAGGGAACGGGCGGAAGAGGGGGCAATGAGCAGTTCTTC. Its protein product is CASRQGTGGRGGNEQFF.

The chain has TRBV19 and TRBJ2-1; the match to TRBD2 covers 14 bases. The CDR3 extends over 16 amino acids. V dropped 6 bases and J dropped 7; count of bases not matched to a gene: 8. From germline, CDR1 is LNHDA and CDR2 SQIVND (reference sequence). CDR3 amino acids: CASSESGTSGRNEQFF. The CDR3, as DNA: TGTGCCAGTAGCGAATCTGGGACTAGCGGGAGAAATGAGCAGTTCTTC.

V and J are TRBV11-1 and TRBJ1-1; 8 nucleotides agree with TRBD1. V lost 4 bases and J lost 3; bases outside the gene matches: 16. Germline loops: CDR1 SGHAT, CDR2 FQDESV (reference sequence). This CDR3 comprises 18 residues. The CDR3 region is CASSSRPYRQGRDTEAFF. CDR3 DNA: TGTGCCAGCAGCTCCAGGCCCTATAGACAGGGGCGGGACACTGAAGCTTTCTTT.

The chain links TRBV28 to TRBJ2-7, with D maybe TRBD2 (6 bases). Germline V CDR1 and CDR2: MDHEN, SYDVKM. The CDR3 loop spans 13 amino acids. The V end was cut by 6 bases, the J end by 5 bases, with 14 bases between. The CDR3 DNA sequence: TGTGCCAGCAGCCATGGCGGCGGGAACGAGCAGTACTTC. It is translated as CASSHGGGNEQYF.

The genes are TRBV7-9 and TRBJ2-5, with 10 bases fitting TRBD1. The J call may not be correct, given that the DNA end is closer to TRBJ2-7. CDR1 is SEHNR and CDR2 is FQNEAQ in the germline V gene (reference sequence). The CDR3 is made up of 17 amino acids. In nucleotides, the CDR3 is TGTGCCAGCAGCTCTAGCCCTCGGACAGGGGGACCCTACGAGCAGTACTTC. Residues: CASSSSPRTGGPYEQYF.

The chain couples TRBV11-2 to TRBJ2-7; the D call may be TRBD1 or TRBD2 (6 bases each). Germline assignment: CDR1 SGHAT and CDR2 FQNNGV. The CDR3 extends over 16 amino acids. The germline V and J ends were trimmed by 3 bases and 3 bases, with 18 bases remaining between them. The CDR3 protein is CASSFPIRGGGYEQYF. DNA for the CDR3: TGTGCCAGCAGCTTCCCAATCCGAGGGGGAGGCTACGAGCAGTACTTC.

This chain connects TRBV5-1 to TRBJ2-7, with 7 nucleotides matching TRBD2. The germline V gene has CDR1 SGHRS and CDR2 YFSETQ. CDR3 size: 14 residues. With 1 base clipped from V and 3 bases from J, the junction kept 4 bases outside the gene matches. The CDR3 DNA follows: TGCGCCAGCAGCTTGACTAGCGAGATCTACGAGCAGTACTTC. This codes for CASSLTSEIYEQYF.

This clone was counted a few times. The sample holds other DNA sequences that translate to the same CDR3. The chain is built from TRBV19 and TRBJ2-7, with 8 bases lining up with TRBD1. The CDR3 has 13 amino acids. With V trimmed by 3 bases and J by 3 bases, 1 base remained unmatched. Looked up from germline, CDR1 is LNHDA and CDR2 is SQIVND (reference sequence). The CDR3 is CASSIGQGYEQYF. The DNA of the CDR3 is TGTGCCAGTAGTATCGGACAGGGCTACGAGCAGTACTTC.

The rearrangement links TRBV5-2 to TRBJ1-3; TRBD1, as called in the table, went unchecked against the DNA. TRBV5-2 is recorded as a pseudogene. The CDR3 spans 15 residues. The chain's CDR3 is CASSTYSGFGNTIYF. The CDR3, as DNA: TGCGCCAGCAGCACCTACTCAGGTTTCGGAAACACCATATATTTT.